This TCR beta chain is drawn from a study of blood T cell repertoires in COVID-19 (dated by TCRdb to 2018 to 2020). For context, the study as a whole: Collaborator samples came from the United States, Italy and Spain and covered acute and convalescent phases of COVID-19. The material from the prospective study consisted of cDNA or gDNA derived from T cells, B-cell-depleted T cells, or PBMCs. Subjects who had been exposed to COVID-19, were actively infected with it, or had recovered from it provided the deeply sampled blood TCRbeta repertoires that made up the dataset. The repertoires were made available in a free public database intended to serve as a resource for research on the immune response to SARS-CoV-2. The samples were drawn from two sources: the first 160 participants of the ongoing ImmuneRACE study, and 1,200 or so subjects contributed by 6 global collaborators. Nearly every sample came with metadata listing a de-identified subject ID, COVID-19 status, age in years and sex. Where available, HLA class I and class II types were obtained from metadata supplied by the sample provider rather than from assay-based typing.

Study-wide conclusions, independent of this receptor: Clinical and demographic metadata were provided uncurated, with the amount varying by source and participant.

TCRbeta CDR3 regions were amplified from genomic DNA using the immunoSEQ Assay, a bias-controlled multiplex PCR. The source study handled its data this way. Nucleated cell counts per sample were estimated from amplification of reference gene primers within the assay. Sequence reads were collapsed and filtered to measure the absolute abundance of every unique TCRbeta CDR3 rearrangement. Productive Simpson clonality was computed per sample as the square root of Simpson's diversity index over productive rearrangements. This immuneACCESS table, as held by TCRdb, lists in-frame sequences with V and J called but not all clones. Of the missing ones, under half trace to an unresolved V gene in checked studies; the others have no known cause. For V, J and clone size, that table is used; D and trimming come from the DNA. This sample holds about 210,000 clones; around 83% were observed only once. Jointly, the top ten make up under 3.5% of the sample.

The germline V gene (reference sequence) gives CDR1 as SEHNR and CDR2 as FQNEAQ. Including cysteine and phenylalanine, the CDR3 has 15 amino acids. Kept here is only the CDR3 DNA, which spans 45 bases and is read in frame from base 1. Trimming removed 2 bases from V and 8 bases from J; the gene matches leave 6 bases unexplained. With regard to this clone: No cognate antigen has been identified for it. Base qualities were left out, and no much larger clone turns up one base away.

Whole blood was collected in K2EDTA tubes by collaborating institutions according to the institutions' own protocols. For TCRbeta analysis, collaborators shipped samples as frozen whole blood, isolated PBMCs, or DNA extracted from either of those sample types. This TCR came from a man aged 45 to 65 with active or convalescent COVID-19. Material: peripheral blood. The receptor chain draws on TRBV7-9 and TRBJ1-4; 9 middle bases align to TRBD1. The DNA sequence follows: TGTGCCAGCAGCTTATGGGACAGGGTCGAGGAAAAACTGTTTTTT. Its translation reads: CASSLWDRVEEKLFF.